Following are 22 T cell receptor beta chains from one sample sequenced in a study of cytomegalovirus exposure and HLA in healthy donors. The method was immunoSEQ multiplex PCR; TCRdb's version includes in-frame clones alone and lacks a portion of them. The table has tens of thousands of clones, roughly 96% seen once; the top ten hold roughly 1.3%. The sequencing input was PBMCs. All receptors come from a woman younger than 30 in good health and CMV-seronegative.

V gene TRBV5-1 combines with J gene TRBJ2-2; TRBD2 agrees at 9 bases. Trimming removed 4 bases from V and 1 base from J; junction bases left unmatched: 5. The CDR3 covers 16 residues. The V gene's germline CDR1 is SGHRS and CDR2 YFSETQ. The CDR3 region is CASSPPSGMNTGELFF. In nucleotides, the CDR3 is TGCGCCAGCAGCCCGCCTAGCGGGATGAACACCGGGGAGCTGTTTTTT. Filled out from reference TRBV5-1 and TRBJ2-2, the complete variable domain reads KAGVTQTPRYLIKTRGQQVTLSCSPISGHRSVSWYQQTPGQGLQFLFEYFSETQRNKGNFPGRFSGRQFSNSRSEMNVSTLELGDSALYLCASSPPSGMNTGELFFGEGSRLTVL.

As to this clone: This sample also contains other DNA sequences that code for the same CDR3. The chain has TRBV30 and TRBJ1-4, with a possible D match to TRBD1 (5 bases). CDR1 is GTSNPN, CDR2 SVGIG, per germline (reference sequence). The CDR3 contains 12 residues. V lost 0 bases and J 8 bases, leaving 7 bases between the germline ends. The CDR3 DNA sequence: TGTGCCTGGAGTGTACGGGGGGAAAAACTGTTTTTT. It specifies CAWSVRGEKLFF. Based on the CDR3 plus reference TRBV30 and TRBJ1-4, the full variable domain is SQTIHQWPATLVQPVGSPLSLECTVEGTSNPNLYWYRQAAGRGLQLLFYSVGIGQISSEVPQNLSASRPQDRQFILSSKKLLLSDSGFYLCAWSVRGEKLFFGSGTQLSVL.

This chain connects TRBV4-2 to TRBJ2-1, with 8 bases fitting TRBD1. The V gene end was trimmed by 6 bases and the J gene end by 10 bases; junction bases not matched to a gene: 17. The CDR3 has 16 residues. Per germline, CDR1 LGHNA and CDR2 YNFKEQ. The CDR3: CASSRTGQGAQGEQFF. CDR3 DNA sequence: TGTGCCAGCAGTCGCACGGGGCAGGGGGCTCAGGGAGAGCAGTTCTTC.

The rearrangement joins TRBV15 to TRBJ1-3; D uncertain. V lost 5 bases to trimming and J lost 0 bases, with 11 bases between them. CDR1 LNHNV and CDR2 YYDKDF come from the germline V gene (reference sequence). This CDR3 has 15 amino acids. CDR3 sequence (DNA): TGTGCCACCAGCGATACAGCCAACTCTGGAAACACCATATATTTT. This gives the protein CATSDTANSGNTIYF.

V is TRBV27 and J is TRBJ2-7; D call uncertain. The CDR3 contains 13 residues. V shed 1 base and J shed 0 bases, with 4 bases lying between them. Germline assignment: CDR1 MNHEY and CDR2 SMNVEV (reference sequence). CDR3 in DNA: TGTGCCAGCAGTTTATTAAACTCCTACGAGCAGTACTTC. Protein: CASSLLNSYEQYF.

The chain carries TRBV12-5 and TRBJ2-1, with 11 bases fitting TRBD2. The CDR3 sequence is 19 residues long. The germline CDR1 and CDR2 sequences are LGHNT and FRNRAP. V shed 0 bases, J shed 5 bases, and the junction held 12 bases outside the gene matches. CDR3 coding DNA: TGTGCTAGTGGTTTGGTAAGGATAGCGGGAGGGTCGTGGAACAATGAGCAGTTCTTC. This codes for CASGLVRIAGGSWNNEQFF.

The chain links TRBV5-1 to TRBJ1-3; no definite D call. Germline V gene sequence: CDR1 SGHRS, CDR2 YFSETQ. Trimming took 3 bases from V and 0 from J, leaving 10 bases between them. The CDR3 has 15 amino acids. The CDR3 coding sequence is TGCGCCAGCAGCTCTACCCCTCTCTCTGGAAACACCATATATTTT. It specifies CASSSTPLSGNTIYF.

V is TRBV9 and J is TRBJ2-7; 10 positions agree with TRBD2. The CDR3 is 15 amino acids. The germline V gene has CDR1 SGDLS and CDR2 YYNGEE. The V and J ends lost 4 bases and 2 bases, in that order; junction bases with no gene match: 6. CDR3 DNA sequence: TGTGCCAGCAGCCCCCGGACTAGCGGCCCCTACGAGCAGTACTTC. Residues: CASSPRTSGPYEQYF.

The chain has TRBV19 and TRBJ1-4, with D uncertain. Germline CDR1 and CDR2: LNHDA and SQIVND (reference sequence). Trimming stripped 2 bases from V and 8 bases from J, with 9 bases between. This CDR3 contains 13 residues. The CDR3 loop is CASSILEREKLFF. The DNA of the CDR3 is TGTGCCAGTAGTATATTAGAGAGGGAAAAACTGTTTTTT.

In DNA form, the CDR3 reads TGTGCCAGTAGTACGACGGACAGCTCCTACGAGCAGTACTTC. Residues: CASSTTDSSYEQYF. The chain is built from TRBV19 and TRBJ2-7; perhaps TRBD1 as D (6 bases). The germline gives CDR1 LNHDA, CDR2 SQIVND (reference sequence). V lost 4 bases, J lost 0 bases, and 10 bases lay in between. The CDR3 length is 14 residues.

The genes are TRBV4-1 and TRBJ2-3, with D tentatively TRBD2 (6 bases). V lost 2 bases and J lost 0, with 21 bases in between. Germline V gene data show CDR1 as MGHRA and CDR2 as YSYEKL. There are 19 residues in the CDR3. The CDR3 protein is CASSQILAGLNTSTDTQYF. The DNA for the CDR3 is TGCGCCAGCAGCCAAATTCTTGCCGGACTAAATACTAGCACAGATACGCAGTATTTT.

This chain connects TRBV6-1 to TRBJ1-2; D uncertain. V lost 1 base and J lost 9, with 12 bases in between. From germline, CDR1 is MNHNS and CDR2 SASEGT. The CDR3 loop spans 13 amino acids. CDR3 DNA sequence: TGTGCCAGCAGTGAAGACAGAATATGGAGCTACACCTTC. Translating it yields CASSEDRIWSYTF.

The rearrangement joins TRBV18 to TRBJ1-5; D perhaps matches TRBD1 (5 bases). The germline V and J ends were trimmed by 3 bases and 4 bases, with 10 bases remaining between them. CDR3 length: 14 residues. In germline, CDR1 is KGHSH, CDR2 LQKENI. CDR3 region: CASSPGHQNQPQHF. Written as DNA, the CDR3 is TGTGCCAGCTCACCCGGACACCAGAATCAGCCCCAGCATTTT.

V is TRBV18 and J is TRBJ2-2; 9 nucleotides line up with TRBD1. With 2 bases clipped from V and 6 bases from J, the junction kept 10 bases outside the gene matches. The CDR3 is 17 amino acids. Looked up from germline, CDR1 is KGHSH and CDR2 is LQKENI. CDR3 nucleotide sequence: TGTGCCAGCTCACCATCCGGAGGGACAGGGAGCGCCGGGGAGCTGTTTTTT. Residues: CASSPSGGTGSAGELFF.

V and J are TRBV5-1 and TRBJ1-5, with D perhaps matching TRBD1 (5 bases). V gave up 0 bases and J gave up 5 bases, with 6 bases separating them. This CDR3 contains 13 residues. Germline lookup yields CDR1 SGHRS and CDR2 YFSETQ. As DNA, the CDR3 is TGCGCCAGCAGCTTGGGACAGCATCAGCCCCAGCATTTT. Translated: CASSLGQHQPQHF.

The V gene is TRBV7-2, the J gene TRBJ2-7; a possible D gene is TRBD2 (5 bases). Germline V gene data show CDR1 as SGHTA and CDR2 as FQGNSA. V dropped 3 bases and J dropped 2 bases, with 11 bases sitting between them. This CDR3 has 14 residues. The CDR3 sequence: CASSLSGETYEQYF. Here the CDR3 DNA reads TGTGCCAGCAGCTTGAGCGGCGAAACCTACGAGCAGTACTTC. Full variable domain (rest looked up from reference TRBV7-2 and TRBJ2-7): GAGVSQSPSNKVTEKGKDVELRCDPISGHTALYWYRQSLGQGLEFLIYFQGNSAPDKSGLPSDRFSAERTGGSVSTLTIQRTQQEDSAVYLCASSLSGETYEQYFGPGTRLTVT.

V and J are TRBV7-2 and TRBJ2-1, with TRBD2 identical over 7 bases. The CDR3 covers 15 residues. Per the germline V gene, CDR1 is SGHTA and CDR2 is FQGNSA. Trimming removed 1 base from V and 4 bases from J; junction bases left unmatched: 4. The CDR3 bases are TGTGCCAGCAGCTTAGAGTCTAGCGGTTACAATGAGCAGTTCTTC. This translates into CASSLESSGYNEQFF.

The V call is TRBV2, the J call TRBJ1-5; D is perhaps TRBD1 (5 bases). The CDR3 spans 16 residues. Germline values: CDR1 SNHLY, CDR2 FYNNEI. Trimming removed 4 bases at V and 3 bases at J, with 16 bases between. The CDR3 reads CASSVGLQWDNQPQHF. CDR3 in DNA: TGTGCCAGCAGTGTGGGGCTACAGTGGGACAATCAGCCCCAGCATTTT.

This chain connects TRBV27 to TRBJ2-2; 10 nucleotides line up with TRBD2. V shed 4 bases and J 4 bases; nucleotides not matched to a gene: 6. Germline lookup yields CDR1 MNHEY and CDR2 SMNVEV (reference sequence). The CDR3 covers 16 residues. CDR3 DNA sequence: TGTGCCAGCAGTTCGATAGCGGGAGGCCTCACCGGGGAGCTGTTTTTT. Its translation: CASSSIAGGLTGELFF.

This chain uses TRBV6-4 with TRBJ2-3, with 8 bases lining up with TRBD2. The V segment lost 9 bases and the J segment 4 bases; nucleotides outside the gene matches: 15. The CDR3 totals 16 residues. Germline-derived CDR1 and CDR2 are MRHNA and SNTAGT. DNA for the CDR3: TGTGCCAGTCGGCGGGGGAGCGGGAGAGGATCAGATACGCAGTATTTT. It specifies CASRRGSGRGSDTQYF.

The chain uses TRBV7-9 and TRBJ2-7; possible D gene TRBD2, 6 bases. The CDR3 is made up of 12 amino acids. The V and J ends lost 5 bases and 2 bases respectively, with 7 bases between them. Germline values: CDR1 SEHNR, CDR2 FQNEAQ (reference sequence). CDR3 sequence: CASSGRPYEQYF. CDR3 DNA sequence: TGTGCCAGCAGCGGGAGGCCCTACGAGCAGTACTTC.

V usage is TRBV15 and J usage is TRBJ2-3; 7 bases line up with TRBD2. The junction had 3 bases not matched to a gene; V was cut back by 0 bases and J by 3 bases. From germline, CDR1 is LNHNV and CDR2 YYDKDF (reference sequence). There are 15 residues in the CDR3. The CDR3, as DNA: TGTGCCACCAGCAGAGAAGGCGGGAGAACAGATACGCAGTATTTT. It translates to CATSREGGRTDTQYF.